The 19 T cell receptor beta chains below all came from one sample that was sequenced in a study of cytomegalovirus exposure and HLA in healthy donors (TCRdb year 2017). The method behind the library was the immunoSEQ multiplex PCR assay. For the multiplex PCR, a mixture combining 60 forward primers for TCR Vbeta segments and 13 reverse primers for TCR Jbeta segments was used. TCRdb retrieved this table from immuneACCESS and kept in-frame rearrangements only. Not all clones are present; in checked studies, unresolved V genes account for under half, and no reason is known for the remainder. In all, the sample holds about 180,000 clones, and just under 80% of those were seen once. Together, the top ten hold approximately 1.3% of the sample. Sequenced sample: PBMCs. These receptors all stem from a man in his thirties or forties in good health and CMV-seronegative.

The chain carries TRBV30 and TRBJ1-3; no reliable D call. Looked up from germline, CDR1 is GTSNPN and CDR2 is SVGIG (reference sequence). This CDR3 has 15 amino acids. Trimming took 1 base from V and 2 from J, leaving 12 bases between them. This CDR3 reads CAWSGDGKPGNTIYF. The CDR3 bases are TGTGCCTGGAGTGGTGACGGGAAACCTGGAAACACCATATATTTT.

The rearrangement joins TRBV7-6 to TRBJ2-2, with TRBD2 matching over 12 bases. The CDR3 length is 16 residues. Germline V gene data show CDR1 as SGHVS and CDR2 as FNYEAQ. Trimming took 4 bases from V and 6 from J; bases not matched to a gene: 6. In DNA form, the CDR3 reads TGTGCCAGCAGCTCGACTAGCGGGAGTGTTGCCGGGGAGCTGTTTTTT. Protein: CASSSTSGSVAGELFF.

The CDR3 bases are TGCGCCAGCAGCTTGGAGGGACAGCTTAATGAAAAACTGTTTTTT. It codes for CASSLEGQLNEKLFF. The chain links TRBV5-1 to TRBJ1-4; 7 bases match TRBD1. After removal of 0 bases from V and 4 bases from J, the junction contained 3 bases not matched to a gene. Germline CDR1 is SGHRS and CDR2 is YFSETQ. The CDR3 spans 15 residues.

The rearrangement links TRBV7-2 to TRBJ1-1, with 7 bases that match TRBD1. Germline values: CDR1 SGHTA, CDR2 FQGNSA. This CDR3 contains 12 residues. Trimming cost V 5 bases and J 6 bases; bases outside gene matches: 3. The CDR3 DNA reads as TGTGCCAGCAGCCTCGACAGGGCTGAAGCTTTCTTT. This sequence encodes CASSLDRAEAFF.

CDR3 in amino acids: CASSRREERKGYGQYF. The CDR3, as DNA: TGTGCCAGCAGCCGCCGGGAAGAGCGAAAGGGTTATGGGCAGTATTTT. The chain combines TRBV21-1 with TRBJ2-3; the D call of TRBD2 is as the table states it, not checked on the DNA. TRBV21-1 is marked as a pseudogene. This CDR3 region has 16 residues.

The chain links TRBV28 to TRBJ1-5; TRBD1 is a possible D gene (6 bases). In germline, CDR1 is MDHEN, CDR2 SYDVKM. The CDR3 has 17 residues. The V and J ends lost 4 bases and 6 bases respectively, with 22 bases between them. In DNA, the CDR3 is TGTGCCAGCAGTTCCGTCGGGGGCGCGGGGGGGGTTCAGCCCCAGCATTTT. Translating gives CASSSVGGAGGVQPQHF.

The chain couples TRBV25-1 to TRBJ1-1; D ambiguous. Per the germline V gene, CDR1 is MGHDK and CDR2 is SYGVNS. Trimming removed 2 bases from V and 1 base from J, with 11 bases in between. The CDR3 runs 15 residues. The CDR3 nucleotides read TGTGCCAGCAGTGAAACCCCCACGGGGAACACTGAAGCTTTCTTT. It translates to CASSETPTGNTEAFF.

This clone was picked up one time. This rearrangement joins TRBV29-1 to TRBJ2-3; 7 bases line up with TRBD2. V shed 4 bases and J 2 bases; nucleotides not matched to a gene: 3. Germline V gives CDR1 SQVTM, CDR2 ANQGSEA. The length of the CDR3 is 13 residues. CDR3 bases: TGCAGCGTTGTTGGGGGGGTCACAGATACGCAGTATTTT. It specifies CSVVGGVTDTQYF.

This clone occurred a few times. This chain joins TRBV6-4 and TRBJ1-1; D unclear. The V gene lost 3 bases and the J gene lost 5 bases, with 10 bases spanning the gap. CDR3 length: 13 residues. CDR1 is MRHNA, CDR2 SNTAGT, per germline. The DNA for the CDR3 is TGTGCCAGCAGTGAACGGCCGGGAACTGAAGCTTTCTTT. Amino acid sequence: CASSERPGTEAFF.

This clone appeared once. This chain uses TRBV9 with TRBJ1-5, with D unresolved. Trimming stripped 3 bases from V and 3 bases from J, with 13 bases between. The CDR3 totals 15 residues. Germline V lookup: CDR1 SGDLS, CDR2 YYNGEE. This CDR3 reads CASSAGGRDNQPQHF. Written as DNA, the CDR3 is TGTGCCAGCAGCGCGGGTGGGCGGGACAATCAGCCCCAGCATTTT.

This chain links TRBV27 with TRBJ1-5; D unclear. CDR1 and CDR2 (germline): MNHEY, SMNVEV (reference sequence). V lost 4 bases and J 1 base, leaving 8 bases between the germline ends. This CDR3 has 14 residues. The CDR3 here is CASSYRSSNQPQHF. Written as DNA, the CDR3 is TGTGCCAGCAGTTACCGGAGCAGCAATCAGCCCCAGCATTTT.

The chain couples TRBV6-6 to TRBJ1-1; maybe TRBD1 (5 bases). Germline V CDR1 and CDR2: MNHNY, SVGAGI (reference sequence). The CDR3 spans 14 residues. Trimming shortened V by 5 bases and J by 0 bases, and 10 bases separated the two germline ends. The CDR3 loop reads CASSGGALNTEAFF. The CDR3 DNA reads as TGTGCCAGCAGTGGAGGGGCCCTGAACACTGAAGCTTTCTTT.

The chain recombines TRBV4-3 with TRBJ2-3, with 11 bases lining up with TRBD2. The trim removed 0 bases at V and 5 bases at J, leaving 13 bases unmatched. Germline-derived CDR1 and CDR2 are LGHNA and YSLEER. This CDR3 contains 19 residues. CDR3 DNA sequence: TGCGCCAGCAGCCAAGAGGGCCGGGGAACTAGCGGGGGACAAGATACGCAGTATTTT. Its protein is CASSQEGRGTSGGQDTQYF.

The genes are TRBV6-5 and TRBJ1-2; 7 nucleotides match TRBD1. CDR1 MNHEY and CDR2 SVGAGI come from the germline V gene. Trimming cost V 6 bases and J 11 bases; bases outside gene matches: 9. This CDR3 has 12 amino acids. CDR3 amino acids: CASSLDRVLYTF. DNA of the CDR3: TGTGCCAGCAGCCTCGACAGGGTTCTATACACCTTC.

The J gene is TRBJ2-5, the V gene TRBV11-2, with D possibly TRBD2 on 5 matching bases. The ends were cut back, 2 bases at V and 1 base at J, with 8 bases in the middle. The CDR3 is 14 residues long. Germline V gene data show CDR1 as SGHAT and CDR2 as FQNNGV. Here the CDR3 reads CASSLQAVQETQYF. The CDR3, as DNA: TGTGCCAGCAGCTTACAAGCGGTCCAAGAGACCCAGTACTTC.

This clone was recorded once. The chain recombines TRBV27 with TRBJ1-5; a possible D gene is TRBD1 (6 bases). The CDR3 length is 19 residues. Germline CDR1 is MNHEY and CDR2 is SMNVEV (reference sequence). Trimming took 8 bases from V and 2 from J, leaving 28 bases between them. CDR3 region: CASGRSSRGAPKGNQPQHF. DNA for the CDR3: TGTGCCAGCGGCCGGAGCTCGCGGGGGGCCCCCAAGGGCAATCAGCCCCAGCATTTT.

J is TRBJ2-7 and V is TRBV28; TRBD2 aligns across 7 bases. The CDR3 loop spans 15 amino acids. Looked up from germline, CDR1 is MDHEN and CDR2 is SYDVKM. J lost 2 bases, V lost 5 bases, and 9 bases had no gene match. The CDR3 region is CASSTVRGVPYEQYF. The CDR3 DNA reads TGTGCCAGCAGTACTGTCCGGGGGGTCCCCTACGAGCAGTACTTC.

The chain recombines TRBV18 with TRBJ2-7, with D perhaps matching TRBD1 (6 bases). The ends were cut back, 5 bases at V and 1 base at J, with 9 bases in the middle. Per the germline V gene, CDR1 is KGHSH and CDR2 is LQKENI. The CDR3 length is 13 residues. DNA for the CDR3: TGTGCCAGCTCATCGACAGGTTCCTACGAGCAGTACTTC. Protein sequence: CASSSTGSYEQYF.

The sample holds one count of this clone. V usage is TRBV25-1 and J usage is TRBJ1-4; 8 bases are a match to TRBD1. The CDR3 runs to 15 residues. V lost 3 bases and J lost 7; bases outside the gene matches: 7. CDR1 MGHDK and CDR2 SYGVNS come from the germline V gene. In DNA form, the CDR3 reads TGTGCCAGCAGTGAGTTGTTGGGGACAGGTGAAAAACTGTTTTTT. It yields the protein CASSELLGTGEKLFF.